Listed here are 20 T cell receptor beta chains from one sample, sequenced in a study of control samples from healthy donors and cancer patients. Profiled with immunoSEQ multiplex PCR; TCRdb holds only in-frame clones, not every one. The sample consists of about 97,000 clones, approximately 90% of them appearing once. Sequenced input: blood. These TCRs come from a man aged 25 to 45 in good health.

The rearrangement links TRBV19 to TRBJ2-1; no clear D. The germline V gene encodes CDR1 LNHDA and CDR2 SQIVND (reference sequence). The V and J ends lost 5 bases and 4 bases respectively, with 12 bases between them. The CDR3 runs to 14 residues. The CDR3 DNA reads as TGTGCCAGTAGTCAGACTGGTTCATACAATGAGCAGTTCTTC. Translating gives CASSQTGSYNEQFF.

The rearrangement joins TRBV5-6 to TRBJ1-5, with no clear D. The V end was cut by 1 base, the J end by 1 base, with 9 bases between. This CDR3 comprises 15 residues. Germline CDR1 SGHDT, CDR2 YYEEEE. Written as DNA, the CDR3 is TGTGCCAGCAGCTTGCGACGATTAAGCAATCAGCCCCAGCATTTT. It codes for CASSLRRLSNQPQHF. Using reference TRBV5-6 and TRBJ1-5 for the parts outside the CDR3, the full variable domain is DAGVTQSPTHLIKTRGQQVTLRCSPKSGHDTVSWYQQALGQGPQFIFQYYEEEERQRGNFPDRFSGHQFPNYSSELNVNALLLGDSALYLCASSLRRLSNQPQHFGDGTRLSIL.

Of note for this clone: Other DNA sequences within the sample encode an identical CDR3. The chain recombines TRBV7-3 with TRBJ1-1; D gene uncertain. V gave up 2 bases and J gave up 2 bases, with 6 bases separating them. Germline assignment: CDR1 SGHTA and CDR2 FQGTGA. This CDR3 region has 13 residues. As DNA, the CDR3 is TGTGCCAGCAGCTTACAGAAAAACACTGAAGCTTTCTTT. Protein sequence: CASSLQKNTEAFF.

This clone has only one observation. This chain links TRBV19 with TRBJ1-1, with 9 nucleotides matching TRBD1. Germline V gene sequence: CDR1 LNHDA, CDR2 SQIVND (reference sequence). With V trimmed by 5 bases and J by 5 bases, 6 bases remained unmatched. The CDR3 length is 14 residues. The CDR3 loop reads CASSVTGGGTEAFF. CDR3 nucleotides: TGTGCCAGTAGTGTCACAGGGGGCGGGACTGAAGCTTTCTTT.

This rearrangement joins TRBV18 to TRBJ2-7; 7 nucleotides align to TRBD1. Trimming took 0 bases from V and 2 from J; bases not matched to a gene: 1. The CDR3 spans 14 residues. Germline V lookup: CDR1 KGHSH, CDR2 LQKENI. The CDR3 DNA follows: TGTGCCAGCTCACCACCGGGACAGACCTACGAGCAGTACTTC. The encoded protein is CASSPPGQTYEQYF. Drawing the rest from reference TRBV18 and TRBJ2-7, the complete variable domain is NAGVMQNPRHLVRRRGQEARLRCSPMKGHSHVYWYRQLPEEGLKFMVYLQKENIIDESGMPKERFSAEFPKEGPSILRIQQVVRGDSAAYFCASSPPGQTYEQYFGPGTRLTVT.

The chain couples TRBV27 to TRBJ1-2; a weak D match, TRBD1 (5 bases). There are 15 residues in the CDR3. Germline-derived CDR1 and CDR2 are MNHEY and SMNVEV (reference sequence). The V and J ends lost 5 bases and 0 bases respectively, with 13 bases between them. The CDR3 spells CASSPEGKSNYGYTF. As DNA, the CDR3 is TGTGCCAGCAGTCCTGAGGGGAAATCTAACTATGGCTACACCTTC.

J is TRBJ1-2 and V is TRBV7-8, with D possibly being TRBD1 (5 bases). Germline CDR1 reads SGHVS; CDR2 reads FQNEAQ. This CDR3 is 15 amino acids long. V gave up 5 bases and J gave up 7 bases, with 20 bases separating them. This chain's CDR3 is CASSLEWGTTRGYTF. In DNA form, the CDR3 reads TGTGCCAGCAGCCTCGAATGGGGCACAACTCGTGGCTACACCTTC.

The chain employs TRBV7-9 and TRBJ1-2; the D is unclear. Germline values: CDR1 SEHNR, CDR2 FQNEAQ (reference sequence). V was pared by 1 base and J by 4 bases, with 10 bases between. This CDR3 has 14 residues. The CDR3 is CASSLVEDLYGYTF. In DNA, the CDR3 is TGTGCCAGCAGCTTAGTTGAAGACCTCTATGGCTACACCTTC.

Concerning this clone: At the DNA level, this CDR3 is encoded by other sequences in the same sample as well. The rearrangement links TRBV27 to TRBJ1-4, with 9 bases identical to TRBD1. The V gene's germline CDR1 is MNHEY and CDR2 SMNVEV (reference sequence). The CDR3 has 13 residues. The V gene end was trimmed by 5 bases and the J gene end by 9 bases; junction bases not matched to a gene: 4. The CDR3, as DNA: TGTGCCAGCAGTAGCGACAGGGGGAAAAAACTGTTTTTT. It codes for CASSSDRGKKLFF. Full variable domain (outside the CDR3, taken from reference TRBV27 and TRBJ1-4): EAQVTQNPRYLITVTGKKLTVTCSQNMNHEYMSWYRQDPGLGLRQIYYSMNVEVTDKGDVPEGYKVSRKEKRNFPLILESPSPNQTSLYFCASSSDRGKKLFFGSGTQLSVL.

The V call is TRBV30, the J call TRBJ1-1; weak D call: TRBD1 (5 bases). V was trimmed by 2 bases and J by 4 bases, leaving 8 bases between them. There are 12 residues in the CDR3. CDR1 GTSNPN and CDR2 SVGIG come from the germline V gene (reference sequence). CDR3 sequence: CAWSQDSTEAFF. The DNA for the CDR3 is TGTGCCTGGAGTCAAGACAGCACTGAAGCTTTCTTT.

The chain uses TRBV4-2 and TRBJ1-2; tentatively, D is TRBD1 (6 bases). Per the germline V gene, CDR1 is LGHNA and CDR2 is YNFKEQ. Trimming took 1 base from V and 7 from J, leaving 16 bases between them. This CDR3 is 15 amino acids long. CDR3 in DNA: TGTGCCAGCAGCCAAGGTCTTGGGGGGGGCGGTGGCTACACCTTC. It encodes CASSQGLGGGGGYTF.

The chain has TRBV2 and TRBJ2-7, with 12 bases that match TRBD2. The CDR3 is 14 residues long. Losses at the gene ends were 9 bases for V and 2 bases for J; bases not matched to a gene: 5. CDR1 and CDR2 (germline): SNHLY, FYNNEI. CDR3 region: CASKLAGGPYEQYV. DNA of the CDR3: TGTGCCAGTAAACTAGCGGGGGGTCCCTACGAGCAGTACGTC.

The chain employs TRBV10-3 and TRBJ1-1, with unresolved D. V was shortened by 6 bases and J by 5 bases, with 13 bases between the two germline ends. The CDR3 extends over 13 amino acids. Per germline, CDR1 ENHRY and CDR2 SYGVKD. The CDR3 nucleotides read TGTGCCATCAGAGGATTCGATAAGACTGAAGCTTTCTTT. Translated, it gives CAIRGFDKTEAFF.

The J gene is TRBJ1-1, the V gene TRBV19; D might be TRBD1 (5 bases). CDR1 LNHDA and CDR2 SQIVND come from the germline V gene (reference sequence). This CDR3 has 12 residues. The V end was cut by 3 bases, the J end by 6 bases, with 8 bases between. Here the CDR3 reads CASSIAGAEAFF. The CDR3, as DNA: TGTGCCAGTAGTATCGCGGGGGCTGAAGCTTTCTTT.

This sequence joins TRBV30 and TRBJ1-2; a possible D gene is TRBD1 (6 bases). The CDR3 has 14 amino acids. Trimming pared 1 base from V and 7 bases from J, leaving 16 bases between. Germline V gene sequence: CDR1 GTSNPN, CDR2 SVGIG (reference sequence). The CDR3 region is CAWSEGRGAAGYTF. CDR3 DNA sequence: TGTGCCTGGAGTGAGGGGCGGGGGGCTGCTGGCTACACCTTC.

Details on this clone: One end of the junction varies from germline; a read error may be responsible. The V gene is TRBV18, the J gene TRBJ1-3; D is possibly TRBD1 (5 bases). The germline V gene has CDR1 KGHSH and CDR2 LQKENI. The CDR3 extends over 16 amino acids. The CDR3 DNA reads TGTGCCATCTCACCACCAGGAGGACAAGGGGGAAACACCATATATTTT. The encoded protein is CAISPPGGQGGNTIYF. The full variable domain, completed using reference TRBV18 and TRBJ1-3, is NAGVMQNPRHLVRRRGQEARLRCSPMKGHSHVYWYRQLPEEGLKFMVYLQKENIIDESGMPKERFSAEFPKEGPSILRIQQVVRGDSAAYFCAISPPGGQGGNTIYFGEGSWLTVV.

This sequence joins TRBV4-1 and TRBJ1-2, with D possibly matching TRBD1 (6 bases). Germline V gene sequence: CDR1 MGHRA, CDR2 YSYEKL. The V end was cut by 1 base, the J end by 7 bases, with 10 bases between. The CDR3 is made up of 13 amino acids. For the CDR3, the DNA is TGCGCCAGCAGCCAAGTAGGGGGGAGTGGCTACACCTTC. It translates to CASSQVGGSGYTF.

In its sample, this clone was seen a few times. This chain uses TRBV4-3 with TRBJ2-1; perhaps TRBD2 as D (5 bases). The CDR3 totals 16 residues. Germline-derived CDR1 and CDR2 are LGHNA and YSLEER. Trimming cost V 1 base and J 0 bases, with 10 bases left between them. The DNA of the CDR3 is TGCGCCAGCAGCCAAGCTCCACTAGACTCCTACAATGAGCAGTTCTTC. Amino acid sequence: CASSQAPLDSYNEQFF.

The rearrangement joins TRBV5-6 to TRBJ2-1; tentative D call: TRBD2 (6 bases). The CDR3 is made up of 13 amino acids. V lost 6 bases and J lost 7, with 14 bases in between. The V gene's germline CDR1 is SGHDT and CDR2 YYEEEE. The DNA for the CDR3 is TGTGCCAGCATTGGTCCGGCGGGGAATGAGCAGTTCTTC. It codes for CASIGPAGNEQFF.

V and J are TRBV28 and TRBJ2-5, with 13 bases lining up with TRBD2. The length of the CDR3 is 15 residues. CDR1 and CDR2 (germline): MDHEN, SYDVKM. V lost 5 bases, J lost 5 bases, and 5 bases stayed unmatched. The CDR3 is CASSVGLAGKETQYF. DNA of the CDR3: TGTGCCAGCAGTGTGGGACTAGCGGGGAAGGAGACCCAGTACTTC. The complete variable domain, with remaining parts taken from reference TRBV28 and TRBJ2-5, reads DVKVTQSSRYLVKRTGEKVFLECVQDMDHENMFWYRQDPGLGLRLIYFSYDVKMKEKGDIPEGYSVSREKKERFSLILESASTNQTSMYLCASSVGLAGKETQYFGPGTRLLVL.